Presented here are 15 T cell receptor beta chains from one specimen sequenced in a study of shared clonotypes between healthy human individuals. Naivety among CD8 cells was defined by CD45RO negativity and positive CCR7 selection, thereby excluding terminally differentiated effector memory CD45RA+ cells. Sequencing used immunoSEQ multiplex PCR; TCRdb keeps in-frame clones, though not all of them. The sample records around 700,000 clones, about 91% being singletons. Sequencing used naive CD8+ T cells sorted from blood. These receptors were taken from a man aged 25 to 45 in good health.

J is TRBJ2-6 and V is TRBV27; unclear D gene. There are 15 residues in the CDR3. Germline values: CDR1 MNHEY, CDR2 SMNVEV (reference sequence). V dropped 4 bases and J dropped 0 bases, with 7 bases sitting between them. The CDR3: CASSSSPSGANVLTF. CDR3 coding DNA: TGTGCCAGCAGTTCCTCCCCCTCTGGGGCCAACGTCCTGACTTTC. The full variable domain, its missing parts supplied by reference TRBV27 and TRBJ2-6, is EAQVTQNPRYLITVTGKKLTVTCSQNMNHEYMSWYRQDPGLGLRQIYYSMNVEVTDKGDVPEGYKVSRKEKRNFPLILESPSPNQTSLYFCASSSSPSGANVLTFGAGSRLTVL.

The chain combines TRBV29-1 with TRBJ2-7, with 8 bases fitting TRBD1. CDR3 size: 13 residues. V shed 4 bases, J shed 3 bases, and the junction held 5 bases outside the gene matches. CDR1 SQVTM and CDR2 ANQGSEA come from the germline V gene. The CDR3 is CSVVLQGVYEQYF. The CDR3 nucleotides read TGCAGCGTTGTCCTACAGGGGGTCTACGAGCAGTACTTC.

The chain employs TRBV7-8 and TRBJ1-4, with 7 positions matching TRBD1. V dropped 5 bases and J dropped 8; count of bases not matched to a gene: 2. CDR1 SGHVS and CDR2 FQNEAQ come from the germline V gene. CDR3 length: 12 amino acids. CDR3 bases: TGTGCCAGCAGCCAAGGGGGCGAAAAACTGTTTTTT. Translation gives CASSQGGEKLFF.

The CDR3 protein is CASSIGSGRAYNEQFF. Written as DNA, the CDR3 is TGTGCCAGTAGTATAGGGAGCGGGAGAGCCTACAATGAGCAGTTCTTC. The rearrangement uses TRBV19 and TRBJ2-1; 8 positions agree with TRBD2. Germline loops: CDR1 LNHDA, CDR2 SQIVND (reference sequence). The V and J ends lost 1 base and 2 bases, in that order; junction bases with no gene match: 4. The length of the CDR3 is 16 residues.

The V gene is TRBV7-9, the J gene TRBJ1-1, with 7 bases aligning to TRBD1. After removal of 6 bases from V and 3 bases from J, the junction contained 13 bases not matched to a gene. This CDR3 is 16 amino acids long. Germline V gives CDR1 SEHNR, CDR2 FQNEAQ (reference sequence). The CDR3 bases are TGTGCCAGCAGACACCCCCACGACAGGGACGACACTGAAGCTTTCTTT. Translation: CASRHPHDRDDTEAFF.

This chain links TRBV7-9 with TRBJ2-3, with D maybe TRBD1 (6 bases). Germline loops: CDR1 SEHNR, CDR2 FQNEAQ (reference sequence). V was trimmed by 1 base and J by 6 bases, leaving 11 bases between them. The CDR3 runs 14 residues. This chain's CDR3 is CASSLGTGPDTQYF. In DNA form, the CDR3 reads TGTGCCAGCAGCTTAGGAACAGGGCCCGATACGCAGTATTTT.

The chain employs TRBV6-6 and TRBJ1-5, with D possibly TRBD1 on 5 matching bases. Germline lookup yields CDR1 MNHNY and CDR2 SVGAGI (reference sequence). V was cut by 4 bases and J by 1 base, with 8 bases left in between. This CDR3 region has 14 residues. CDR3 region: CASSFGGSNQPQHF. In DNA form, the CDR3 reads TGTGCCAGCAGTTTTGGGGGGAGCAATCAGCCCCAGCATTTT.

The rearrangement links TRBV14 to TRBJ1-5, with 8 bases fitting TRBD1. The CDR3 covers 18 residues. The trim removed 0 bases at V and 3 bases at J, leaving 10 bases unmatched. Looked up from germline, CDR1 is SGHDN and CDR2 is FVKESK. In nucleotides, the CDR3 is TGTGCCAGCAGCCAAGATCCAGCGACAGGGGCCCTCAATCAGCCCCAGCATTTT. The encoded protein is CASSQDPATGALNQPQHF.

The V call is TRBV9, the J call TRBJ2-1, with 14 bases fitting TRBD2. J gave up 4 bases and V 0 bases, and 3 bases lay outside the gene matches. CDR3 size: 17 residues. Germline V CDR1 and CDR2: SGDLS, YYNGEE. CDR3 protein: CASSVGTSGRLYNEQFF. The CDR3, as DNA: TGTGCCAGCAGCGTAGGGACTAGCGGGAGGTTATACAATGAGCAGTTCTTC.

This clone was seen a handful of times. This chain links TRBV28 with TRBJ1-1; D remains unclear. The CDR3 totals 16 residues. Trimming removed 8 bases at V and 1 base at J, with 20 bases between. Looked up from germline, CDR1 is MDHEN and CDR2 is SYDVKM. The DNA for the CDR3 is TGTGCCAGCCCCCCCTCGGGAACCGGGCGGAACACTGAAGCTTTCTTT. Amino acid sequence: CASPPSGTGRNTEAFF. Complete variable domain (other parts from reference TRBV28 and TRBJ1-1): DVKVTQSSRYLVKRTGEKVFLECVQDMDHENMFWYRQDPGLGLRLIYFSYDVKMKEKGDIPEGYSVSREKKERFSLILESASTNQTSMYLCASPPSGTGRNTEAFFGQGTRLTVV.

The rearrangement joins TRBV10-3 to TRBJ2-1, with TRBD2 matching over 13 bases. The V and J ends lost 9 bases and 7 bases, in that order; junction bases with no gene match: 3. This CDR3 contains 13 residues. Germline loops: CDR1 ENHRY, CDR2 SYGVKD. The chain's CDR3 is CAIGLAGENEQFF. The DNA of the CDR3 is TGTGCCATTGGACTAGCGGGGGAGAATGAGCAGTTCTTC.

This clone was seen a single time. J is TRBJ2-7 and V is TRBV29-1, with D perhaps matching TRBD2 (7 bases). The CDR3 has 14 residues. The germline CDR1 and CDR2 sequences are SQVTM and ANQGSEA. Trimming pared 4 bases from V and 2 bases from J, leaving 15 bases between. The CDR3 coding sequence is TGCAGCGTTGCGCGGGGGCTAGGGACCTACGAGCAGTACTTC. Translation: CSVARGLGTYEQYF.

This CDR3 reads CASRSLAGGSYNEQFF. DNA for the CDR3: TGTGCCAGCAGATCTTTAGCGGGAGGATCATACAATGAGCAGTTCTTC. V gene TRBV25-1 combines with J gene TRBJ2-1, with 10 bases that match TRBD2. V gave up 6 bases and J gave up 4 bases; unmatched junction bases: 9. Germline loops: CDR1 MGHDK, CDR2 SYGVNS. CDR3 length: 16 amino acids.

The chain employs TRBV9 and TRBJ1-3; no clear D. This CDR3 has 11 residues. Germline lookup yields CDR1 SGDLS and CDR2 YYNGEE. The V end was cut by 5 bases, the J end by 4 bases, with 4 bases between. The chain's CDR3 is CASRDGNTIYF. The DNA of the CDR3 is TGTGCCAGCAGGGACGGAAACACCATATATTTT.

V usage is TRBV28 and J usage is TRBJ2-7, with 7 bases that match TRBD2. V dropped 8 bases and J dropped 5; count of bases not matched to a gene: 12. Germline V gene lookup returns CDR1 MDHEN and CDR2 SYDVKM. This CDR3 is 14 amino acids long. In DNA, the CDR3 is TGTGCCAGCTTTCCCTTGGGAGGGATCCACGAGCAGTACTTC. This translates into CASFPLGGIHEQYF.